These 30 T cell receptor beta chains originate from one sample sequenced in a study of T cells in Graves' hyperthyroidism and ophthalmopathy. RNA transcripts provided the source from which TCR beta CDR3 regions were amplified. With the HTBI primer set, the TCR CDR3 went through a first round of RT-PCR. TCRdb recomputed calls from the multiplex PCR reads with MiXCR, one row per CDR3 protein. The data show more than 250,000 distinct CDR3 sequences, with about 15% seen just once and roughly 31% held by the top ten. Source material: blood. These receptors were taken from a woman between 45 and 65 years old with Graves' hyperthyroidism that later progressed to Graves' ophthalmopathy.

This clonotype was picked up many times. The chain's CDR3 is CSAPRGRAMPTQYF. The CDR3 nucleotides are TGCAGTGCCCCTAGAGGGAGGGCCATGCCTACGCAGTATTTT. The chain combines TRBV20-1 with TRBJ2-3, with 7 bases identical to TRBD2. CDR3 size: 14 residues. With V trimmed by 6 bases and J by 8 bases, 14 bases remained unmatched. In germline, CDR1 is DFQATT, CDR2 SNEGSKA (reference sequence).

The J gene is TRBJ2-7, the V gene TRBV7-7; D might be TRBD2 (6 bases). CDR1 and CDR2 from the germline V gene are SSHAT and FNYEAQ (reference sequence). The V end lost 11 bases, the J end lost 5 bases, and 22 bases lay between the germline ends. The CDR3 extends over 14 amino acids. DNA for the CDR3: TGTGCCCCAACTCCGGGACTCCACCTCCACGAGCAGTACTTC. Translated: CAPTPGLHLHEQYF.

Many counts were recorded for this clonotype. The chain is built from TRBV7-9 and TRBJ1-2; perhaps TRBD1 as D (5 bases). Between the trimmed V and J ends, which lost 5 bases and 9 bases, there was a span of 13 bases. The CDR3 has 12 residues. CDR1 is SEHNR and CDR2 is FQNEAQ in the germline V gene (reference sequence). The CDR3, as DNA: TGTGCCAGCAGCCCATGGGGCCCAAGCTACACCTTC. Its protein is CASSPWGPSYTF.

This clonotype has ten or more counts. The chain has TRBV20-1 and TRBJ1-5; 7 bases match TRBD1. Germline CDR1 DFQATT, CDR2 SNEGSKA (reference sequence). The CDR3 loop spans 15 amino acids. J gave up 7 bases and V 6 bases, and 15 bases lay outside the gene matches. The CDR3 is CSARTENRGGQPQHF. CDR3 nucleotides: TGCAGTGCGAGAACCGAAAACAGGGGCGGGCAGCCCCAGCATTTT.

The V call is TRBV4-1, the J call TRBJ2-7; D uncertain. Trimming took 3 bases from V and 7 from J, leaving 10 bases between them. In germline, CDR1 is MGHRA, CDR2 YSYEKL. This CDR3 spans 12 amino acids. CDR3: CASSQVGWEQYF. The CDR3 bases are TGCGCCAGCAGCCAGGTGGGGTGGGAGCAGTACTTC.

Ten or more counts support this clonotype. This chain uses TRBV20-1 with TRBJ2-1, with 7 bases aligning to TRBD1. From germline, CDR1 is DFQATT and CDR2 SNEGSKA (reference sequence). The length of the CDR3 is 16 residues. V was clipped by 1 base and J by 5 bases; unmatched bases: 11. CDR3 amino acids: CSARAIDRARDNEQFF. In DNA form, the CDR3 reads TGCAGTGCTAGAGCTATAGACAGGGCCCGAGACAATGAGCAGTTCTTC.

Many counts were recorded for this clonotype. CDR3 DNA: TGCAGTGCACTAGGGATGGGCAGCAACTGGGATCAGCCCCAGCATTTT. Translated: CSALGMGSNWDQPQHF. The chain is built from TRBV20-1 and TRBJ1-5, with D unresolved. This CDR3 is 16 amino acids long. V was trimmed by 6 bases and J by 5 bases, leaving 23 bases between them. The germline CDR1 and CDR2 sequences are DFQATT and SNEGSKA (reference sequence).

This chain links TRBV5-1 with TRBJ1-4, with no clear D. The V and J ends lost 3 bases and 3 bases respectively, with 9 bases between them. The germline V gene encodes CDR1 SGHRS and CDR2 YFSETQ. The CDR3 length is 14 residues. CDR3 residues: CASSSPPSNEKLFF. DNA of the CDR3: TGCGCCAGCAGCTCGCCTCCCTCTAATGAAAAACTGTTTTTT.

This chain joins TRBV7-9 and TRBJ2-7; 8 bases map to TRBD1. The germline CDR1 and CDR2 sequences are SEHNR and FQNEAQ (reference sequence). V dropped 2 bases and J dropped 2; count of bases not matched to a gene: 5. The CDR3 is made up of 15 amino acids. The CDR3 bases are TGTGCCAGCAGCTTACTCGGACAGGGCCCCTACGAGCAGTACTTC. It translates to CASSLLGQGPYEQYF.

This clonotype was detected many times. The gene calls are TRBV28 and TRBJ1-2; TRBD1 is a possible D gene (6 bases). CDR1 MDHEN and CDR2 SYDVKM come from the germline V gene. Trimming left V 8 bases short and J 1 base short, with 11 bases between. The CDR3 runs to 13 residues. Written as DNA, the CDR3 is TGTGCCAGCGTTGGGGGCAGTAACTATGGCTACACCTTC. The encoded protein is CASVGGSNYGYTF.

A note on this clonotype: With a much larger clone just one base away, this may be a read error. The rearrangement links TRBV9 to TRBJ2-1, with D perhaps TRBD2 (5 bases). CDR3 length: 15 residues. The germline gives CDR1 SGDLS, CDR2 YYNGEE. The CDR3 sequence: CASSVSTGSYNGQFF. The CDR3 coding sequence is TGTGCCAGCAGCGTAAGCACGGGGTCCTACAATGGGCAGTTCTTC.

The chain combines TRBV4-1 with TRBJ2-7, with TRBD1 identical over 8 bases. This CDR3 is built from 15 residues. Germline V lookup: CDR1 MGHRA, CDR2 YSYEKL. With 2 bases clipped from V and 5 bases from J, the junction kept 8 bases outside the gene matches. CDR3 bases: TGCGCCAGCAGCCAAACGACAGGGGCCACCAACGAGCAGTACTTC. It yields the protein CASSQTTGATNEQYF.

This clonotype was detected ten times or more. The chain carries TRBV28 and TRBJ2-3, with 8 bases lining up with TRBD2. The CDR3 contains 14 residues. CDR1 is MDHEN and CDR2 is SYDVKM in the germline V gene. V shed 3 bases, J shed 3 bases, and the junction held 2 bases outside the gene matches. The CDR3 nucleotides are TGTGCCAGCAGTTTGGGCGGGAGGACAGATACGCAGTATTTT. The encoded protein is CASSLGGRTDTQYF. Variable domain in full (rest from reference TRBV28 and TRBJ2-3): DVKVTQSSRYLVKRTGEKVFLECVQDMDHENMFWYRQDPGLGLRLIYFSYDVKMKEKGDIPEGYSVSREKKERFSLILESASTNQTSMYLCASSLGGRTDTQYFGPGTRLTVL.

This clonotype occurred a few times. V is TRBV6-5 and J is TRBJ1-1; perhaps TRBD1 as D (6 bases). V lost 2 bases, J lost 4 bases, and 11 bases lay in between. This CDR3 comprises 14 residues. From germline, CDR1 is MNHEY and CDR2 SVGAGI. The DNA of the CDR3 is TGTGCCAGCAGTTACGAGCCGGGGGCCACTGAAGCTTTCTTT. Amino acid sequence: CASSYEPGATEAFF.

Ten or more counts support this clonotype. This chain joins TRBV4-1 and TRBJ2-1; D remains ambiguous. Germline V lookup: CDR1 MGHRA, CDR2 YSYEKL. The CDR3 spans 16 residues. V lost 1 base to trimming and J lost 1 base, with 11 bases between them. The CDR3 nucleotides read TGCGCCAGCAGCCAAGTTAATATTATATCCTACAATGAGCAGTTCTTC. This encodes CASSQVNIISYNEQFF.

This clonotype was counted many times. The chain recombines TRBV5-1 with TRBJ2-1; D is unresolved. V lost 0 bases and J lost 8, with 12 bases in between. Germline CDR1 is SGHRS and CDR2 is YFSETQ. This CDR3 has 14 amino acids. The CDR3 DNA follows: TGCGCCAGCAGCTTGGAACCGTCGAACGATGAGCAGTTCTTC. Encoded protein: CASSLEPSNDEQFF. Full variable domain (missing parts from reference TRBV5-1 and TRBJ2-1): KAGVTQTPRYLIKTRGQQVTLSCSPISGHRSVSWYQQTPGQGLQFLFEYFSETQRNKGNFPGRFSGRQFSNSRSEMNVSTLELGDSALYLCASSLEPSNDEQFFGPGTRLTVL.

The chain couples TRBV7-9 to TRBJ1-3; D gene unclear. CDR3 length equals 15 residues. V lost 5 bases and J 0 bases, leaving 11 bases between the germline ends. The germline V gene encodes CDR1 SEHNR and CDR2 FQNEAQ (reference sequence). DNA of the CDR3: TGTGCCAGCAGCCCTGGACGGGGCTCTGGAAACACCATATATTTT. This sequence encodes CASSPGRGSGNTIYF. Full variable domain (remainder filled in from reference TRBV7-9 and TRBJ1-3): DTGVSQNPRHKITKRGQNVTFRCDPISEHNRLYWYRQTLGQGPEFLTYFQNEAQLEKSRLLSDRFSAERPKGSFSTLEIQRTEQGDSAMYLCASSPGRGSGNTIYFGEGSWLTVV.

The chain links TRBV25-1 to TRBJ2-7; 9 bases are shared with TRBD1. The CDR3 has 14 amino acids. Per the germline V gene, CDR1 is MGHDK and CDR2 is SYGVNS. The V segment lost 6 bases and the J segment 3 bases; nucleotides outside the gene matches: 6. The CDR3 spells CASRMTGGNYEQYF. The DNA of the CDR3 is TGTGCCAGCAGGATGACAGGGGGAAACTACGAGCAGTACTTC.

Comments on this clonotype: A clone one base away is much larger, so this may be a read error. The chain combines TRBV10-3 with TRBJ2-5, with 8 bases aligning to TRBD2. This CDR3 region has 14 residues. The germline CDR1 and CDR2 sequences are ENHRY and SYGVKD. The DNA of the CDR3 is TGTGCCACCAGTGCTAGCGGGCGTCAAGAGACCCAGTACTTC. Translated, it gives CATSASGRQETQYF.

In this sample, this clonotype turned up many times. The genes are TRBV20-1 and TRBJ2-7, with a tentative D call TRBD2 (6 bases). V dropped 8 bases and J dropped 5 bases, with 19 bases sitting between them. This CDR3 contains 13 residues. Per germline, CDR1 DFQATT and CDR2 SNEGSKA (reference sequence). The CDR3 coding sequence is TGCAGTCCGTCGGACGGGAGTCCTAACGAGCAGTACTTC. Translation: CSPSDGSPNEQYF.

Comment on this clonotype: A much larger clone sits a single nucleotide away, making a read error possible. The CDR3 DNA reads as TGTGCCAGCGCACGGGGGGCCGAGGGTTCTTCTTTCTTT. Its translation: CASARGAEGSSFF. The chain has TRBV28 and TRBJ1-1, with a possible D match to TRBD1 (6 bases). V lost 8 bases to trimming and J lost 12 bases, with 22 bases between them. This CDR3 spans 13 amino acids. Per the germline V gene, CDR1 is MDHEN and CDR2 is SYDVKM.

About this clonotype itself: A much larger clone sits a single nucleotide away, making a read error possible. The chain employs TRBV15 and TRBJ2-7, with 7 bases fitting TRBD1. The CDR3 is 13 residues long. CDR1 is LNHNV and CDR2 is YYDKDF in the germline V gene (reference sequence). The DNA of the CDR3 is TGTGCCATCAGCAGTGACAGGGTCTACGAGCAGTACTTC. This gives the protein CAISSDRVYEQYF. The complete variable domain, with remaining parts taken from reference TRBV15 and TRBJ2-7, reads DAMVIQNPRYQVTQFGKPVTLSCSQTLNHNVMYWYQQKSSQAPKLLFHYYDKDFNNEADTPDNFQSRRPNTSFCFLDIRSPGLGDTAMYLCAISSDRVYEQYFGPGTRLTVT.

In its sample, this clonotype was seen many times. This sequence joins TRBV29-1 and TRBJ1-2; a possible D gene is TRBD1 (6 bases). Germline lookup yields CDR1 SQVTM and CDR2 ANQGSEA. The CDR3 loop spans 13 amino acids. The ends were cut back, 4 bases at V and 2 bases at J, with 11 bases in the middle. The CDR3 reads CSVARGGNYGYTF. CDR3 bases: TGCAGCGTTGCCAGGGGCGGGAACTATGGCTACACCTTC. Full variable domain (remainder filled in from reference TRBV29-1 and TRBJ1-2): SAVISQKPSRDICQRGTSLTIQCQVDSQVTMMFWYRQQPGQSLTLIATANQGSEATYESGFVIDKFPISRPNLTFSTLTVSNMSPEDSSIYLCSVARGGNYGYTFGSGTRLTVV.

This clonotype was recorded at least ten times. The chain links TRBV7-2 to TRBJ1-4; 8 bases match TRBD1. Germline CDR1 is SGHTA and CDR2 is FQGNSA. The CDR3 covers 17 residues. With 5 bases clipped from V and 3 bases from J, the junction kept 11 bases outside the gene matches. The CDR3 DNA reads as TGTGCCAGCAGCCTCGGACAGGGCCCATGGTCTAATGAAAAACTGTTTTTT. This sequence encodes CASSLGQGPWSNEKLFF.

This clonotype was counted at least ten times. The chain links TRBV7-9 to TRBJ1-2; possibly TRBD1 for D (5 bases). Trimming took 4 bases from V and 0 from J, leaving 18 bases between them. The CDR3 spans 17 residues. Germline V gene data show CDR1 as SEHNR and CDR2 as FQNEAQ (reference sequence). CDR3 in amino acids: CASSSGGGGVANYGYTF. CDR3 bases: TGTGCCAGCAGCTCGGGGGGAGGAGGCGTAGCTAACTATGGCTACACCTTC.

The chain combines TRBV29-1 with TRBJ1-2; 9 positions agree with TRBD1. Trimming cost V 6 bases and J 7 bases; bases outside gene matches: 15. This CDR3 is 15 amino acids long. Germline V gene sequence: CDR1 SQVTM, CDR2 ANQGSEA. In DNA form, the CDR3 reads TGCAGCGTAAACAGAGCGGGACAGGGCGTGGGTGGCTACACCTTC. As protein: CSVNRAGQGVGGYTF.

This clonotype has at least ten counts. In DNA form, the CDR3 reads TGTGCCAGCAGCTCTAGCGGTTACTCCTACAATGAGCAGTTCTTC. Translated, it gives CASSSSGYSYNEQFF. The chain recombines TRBV7-6 with TRBJ2-1, with 7 bases that match TRBD2. Trimming at V came to 4 bases and at J to 0 bases, leaving 3 bases not matched to a gene. CDR3 size: 15 residues. Germline V gene data show CDR1 as SGHVS and CDR2 as FNYEAQ.

This sequence joins TRBV3-1 and TRBJ2-7, with 9 bases fitting TRBD1. With 0 bases clipped from V and 4 bases from J, the junction kept 4 bases outside the gene matches. The CDR3 spans 15 residues. Looked up from germline, CDR1 is LGHDT and CDR2 is YNNKEL (reference sequence). CDR3 nucleotide sequence: TGTGCCAGCAGCCAAGATGGGGACAGGGTTTACGAGCAGTACTTC. This sequence encodes CASSQDGDRVYEQYF.

This clonotype was seen at least ten times. The chain couples TRBV7-8 to TRBJ2-2; no definite D call. Germline loops: CDR1 SGHVS, CDR2 FQNEAQ. The CDR3 has 15 amino acids. V lost 5 bases to trimming and J lost 5 bases, with 15 bases between them. Written as DNA, the CDR3 is TGTGCCAGCAGCCGAGAGCCTCTGGGGACCGGGGAGCTGTTTTTT. Protein: CASSREPLGTGELFF. Based on the CDR3 plus reference TRBV7-8 and TRBJ2-2, the full variable domain is GAGVSQSPRYKVAKRGQDVALRCDPISGHVSLFWYQQALGQGPEFLTYFQNEAQLDKSGLPSDRFFAERPEGSVSTLKIQRTQQEDSAVYLCASSREPLGTGELFFGEGSRLTVL.

In this sample, this clonotype turned up a few times. This chain connects TRBV4-2 to TRBJ2-3, with no clear D. From germline, CDR1 is LGHNA and CDR2 YNFKEQ. CDR3 size: 13 residues. V lost 5 bases and J 0 bases, leaving 6 bases between the germline ends. The CDR3 nucleotides read TGTGCCAGCAGCGACATGAGCACAGATACGCAGTATTTT. This translates into CASSDMSTDTQYF.